This passage covers 13 T cell receptor beta chains from one sample sequenced in a study of T cell responses to AZD1222 COVID-19 vaccine. The data were produced by immunoSEQ multiplex PCR, yet TCRdb's version contains in-frame clones alone and is incomplete. This table has roughly 100,000 clones, roughly nine tenths appearing once. The source was peripheral blood, collected on day 0 of AZD1222 vaccination. Source of these receptors: an adult in good health.

The CDR3 DNA reads TGTGCCAGCAGTTACAACGGAGGTCATGGGCAGTACGTC. As protein: CASSYNGGHGQYV. This chain uses TRBV6-2 or TRBV6-3 with TRBJ2-7; D is possibly TRBD2 (5 bases). This CDR3 spans 13 amino acids. Germline assignment: CDR1 MNHEY and CDR2 SVGEGT. Trimming took 2 bases from V and 9 from J, leaving 14 bases between them.

This chain connects TRBV24-1 to TRBJ1-1; possible D gene TRBD1, 5 bases. CDR3 length equals 14 residues. Germline V gene data show CDR1 as KGHDR and CDR2 as SFDVKD. V lost 5 bases, J lost 2 bases, and 11 bases lay in between. The CDR3 reads CATSGTGANTEAFF. CDR3 nucleotide sequence: TGTGCCACCAGTGGTACCGGGGCTAACACTGAAGCTTTCTTT.

The rearrangement uses TRBV24-1 and TRBJ1-3; D uncertain. The germline V and J ends were trimmed by 4 bases and 0 bases, with 9 bases remaining between them. CDR3 length: 15 amino acids. Germline CDR1 reads KGHDR; CDR2 reads SFDVKD. CDR3 nucleotides: TGTGCCACCAGTGACCCCGTCCGCTCTGGAAACACCATATATTTT. It specifies CATSDPVRSGNTIYF.

This sequence joins TRBV11-3 and TRBJ2-1; 10 nucleotides agree with TRBD1. CDR1 and CDR2 from the germline V gene are SGHNT and YENEEA. Germline trimming cut 0 bases from V and 6 bases from J; bases unmatched to any gene: 8. CDR3 length equals 17 residues. CDR3 bases: TGTGCCAGCAGCTTAGATGTCGGGACAGGGGTAGGCAATGAGCAGTTCTTC. Its translation: CASSLDVGTGVGNEQFF.

This chain uses TRBV20-1 with TRBJ1-2; D is undetermined. Per the germline V gene, CDR1 is DFQATT and CDR2 is SNEGSKA (reference sequence). Trimming cost V 3 bases and J 5 bases, with 10 bases left between them. The CDR3 length is 12 residues. The CDR3 coding sequence is TGCAGTGCTAGTACTAGGCGGTATGGCTACACCTTC. It yields the protein CSASTRRYGYTF.

This clone has just one count. The CDR3 here is CASSSGQGGPDSYNEQFF. CDR3 nucleotide sequence: TGTGCCAGCAGCTCCGGACAGGGAGGACCGGACTCCTACAATGAGCAGTTCTTC. This rearrangement joins TRBV7-9 to TRBJ2-1; 8 bases are shared with TRBD1. V was pared by 4 bases and J by 0 bases, with 11 bases of the junction left unmatched. The CDR3 has 18 amino acids. Germline V lookup: CDR1 SEHNR, CDR2 FQNEAQ (reference sequence).

A few counts support this clone. This chain joins TRBV19 and TRBJ2-3; no firm D call. Trimming removed 8 bases from V and 7 bases from J, with 13 bases in between. This CDR3 contains 12 residues. CDR1 and CDR2 from the germline V gene are LNHDA and SQIVND (reference sequence). The CDR3 DNA reads as TGTGCCAGTTCGGACGGAGCTTATACGCAGTATTTT. Translating it yields CASSDGAYTQYF.

The chain carries TRBV18 and TRBJ1-5; D not certain. V was trimmed by 3 bases and J by 0 bases, leaving 15 bases between them. Germline V CDR1 and CDR2: KGHSH, LQKENI. The CDR3 loop spans 17 amino acids. The CDR3 loop reads CASSPRTGPGSNQPQHF. Written as DNA, the CDR3 is TGTGCCAGCTCACCTCGAACCGGGCCGGGTAGCAATCAGCCCCAGCATTTT.

This chain's CDR3 is CASSYSNSIRGYTF. The CDR3, as DNA: TGTGCCAGCAGTTACTCGAATTCAATTAGGGGGTACACCTTC. The chain couples TRBV6-5 to TRBJ1-2, with D possibly TRBD1 on 6 matching bases. CDR3 length: 14 residues. CDR1 is MNHEY and CDR2 is SVGAGI in the germline V gene. Trimming removed 0 bases at V and 11 bases at J, with 16 bases between.

In its sample, this clone was seen once. The DNA for the CDR3 is TGTGCCAGCAGGGGGCGAATCTCCTACGAGCAGTACGTC. It translates to CASRGRISYEQYV. The gene calls are TRBV6-5 and TRBJ2-7, with D possibly being TRBD1 (5 bases). The CDR3 consists of 13 residues. Deletions cut 6 bases from V and 0 bases from J, with 9 bases between. Germline loops: CDR1 MNHEY, CDR2 SVGAGI.

A remark on this clone: Other nucleotide sequences from this sample produce the same CDR3. V and J are TRBV27 and TRBJ1-1, with D perhaps TRBD1 (5 bases). The germline V gene encodes CDR1 MNHEY and CDR2 SMNVEV (reference sequence). The CDR3 is 13 amino acids. Trimming took 4 bases from V and 1 from J, leaving 7 bases between them. CDR3: CASSWDRNTEAFF. The CDR3 DNA reads as TGTGCCAGCAGTTGGGACCGGAACACTGAAGCTTTCTTT.

CDR3 coding DNA: TGTGCCAGCACCCGACCCACAGATACGCAGTATTTT. Translated, it gives CASTRPTDTQYF. The chain uses TRBV5-6 and TRBJ2-3; D unclear. The CDR3 runs 12 residues. The ends were cut back, 6 bases at V and 2 bases at J, with 7 bases in the middle. Germline V gene sequence: CDR1 SGHDT, CDR2 YYEEEE.

J is TRBJ1-1 and V is TRBV7-2; D might be TRBD1 (5 bases). Germline CDR1 SGHTA, CDR2 FQGNSA. The ends were cut back, 5 bases at V and 1 base at J, with 14 bases in the middle. This CDR3 has 15 residues. The CDR3 region has the DNA TGTGCCAGCAGCCCGAACCGGGGGGGGAACACTGAAGCTTTCTTT. Encoded protein: CASSPNRGGNTEAFF.